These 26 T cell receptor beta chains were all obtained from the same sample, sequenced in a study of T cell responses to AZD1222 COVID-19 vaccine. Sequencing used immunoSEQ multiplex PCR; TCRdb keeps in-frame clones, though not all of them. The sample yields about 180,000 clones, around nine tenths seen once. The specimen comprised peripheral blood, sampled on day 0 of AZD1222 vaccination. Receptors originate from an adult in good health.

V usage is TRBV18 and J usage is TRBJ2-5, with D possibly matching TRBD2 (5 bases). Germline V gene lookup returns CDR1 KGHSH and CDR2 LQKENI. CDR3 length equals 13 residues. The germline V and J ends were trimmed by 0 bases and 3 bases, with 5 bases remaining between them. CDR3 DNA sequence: TGTGCCAGCTCACCACCCGGGGAAGAGACCCAGTACTTC. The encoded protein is CASSPPGEETQYF.

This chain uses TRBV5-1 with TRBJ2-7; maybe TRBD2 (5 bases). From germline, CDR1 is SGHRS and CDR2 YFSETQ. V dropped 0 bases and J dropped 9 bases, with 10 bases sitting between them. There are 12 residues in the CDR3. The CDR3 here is CASSLESEVQYF. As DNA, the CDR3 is TGCGCCAGCAGCTTGGAGTCGGAGGTGCAGTACTTC.

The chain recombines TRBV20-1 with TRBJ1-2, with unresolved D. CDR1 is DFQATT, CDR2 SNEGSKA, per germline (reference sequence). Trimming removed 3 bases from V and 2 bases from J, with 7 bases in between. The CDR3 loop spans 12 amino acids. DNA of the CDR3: TGCAGTGCTAGTCGGGAAAACTATGGCTACACCTTC. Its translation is CSASRENYGYTF.

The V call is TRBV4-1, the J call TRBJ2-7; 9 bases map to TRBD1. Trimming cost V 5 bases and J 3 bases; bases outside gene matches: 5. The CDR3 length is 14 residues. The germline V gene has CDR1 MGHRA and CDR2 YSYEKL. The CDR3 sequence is CASSEPGQGYEQYF. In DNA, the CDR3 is TGCGCCAGCAGCGAACCGGGACAGGGCTACGAGCAGTACTTC.

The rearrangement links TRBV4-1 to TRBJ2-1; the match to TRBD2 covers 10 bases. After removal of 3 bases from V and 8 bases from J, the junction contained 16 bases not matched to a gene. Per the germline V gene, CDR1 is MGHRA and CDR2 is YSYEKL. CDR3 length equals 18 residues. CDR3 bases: TGCGCCAGCAGCCATGATCCTGGCGGAGCGGGGGGGTTCTATGAGCAGTTCTTC. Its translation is CASSHDPGGAGGFYEQFF.

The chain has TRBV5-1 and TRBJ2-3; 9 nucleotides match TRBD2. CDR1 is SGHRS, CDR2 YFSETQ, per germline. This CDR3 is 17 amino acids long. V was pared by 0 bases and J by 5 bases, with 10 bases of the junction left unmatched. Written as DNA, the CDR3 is TGCGCCAGCAGCTTGGGTATGGCGGGGGGGCGTAGAGATACGCAGTATTTT. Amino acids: CASSLGMAGGRRDTQYF.

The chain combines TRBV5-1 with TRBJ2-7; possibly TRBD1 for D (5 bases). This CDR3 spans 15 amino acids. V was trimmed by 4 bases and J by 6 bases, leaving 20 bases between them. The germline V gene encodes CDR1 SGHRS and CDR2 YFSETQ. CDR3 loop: CASSPPGSPPREQYF. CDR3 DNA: TGCGCCAGCAGCCCCCCAGGGTCCCCACCTCGCGAGCAGTACTTC. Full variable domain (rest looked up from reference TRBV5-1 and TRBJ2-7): KAGVTQTPRYLIKTRGQQVTLSCSPISGHRSVSWYQQTPGQGLQFLFEYFSETQRNKGNFPGRFSGRQFSNSRSEMNVSTLELGDSALYLCASSPPGSPPREQYFGPGTRLTVT.

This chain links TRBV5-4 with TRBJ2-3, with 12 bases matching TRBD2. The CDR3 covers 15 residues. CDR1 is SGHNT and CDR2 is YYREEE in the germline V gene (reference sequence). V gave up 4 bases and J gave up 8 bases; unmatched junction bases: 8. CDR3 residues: CASSHNLAGGLTQYF. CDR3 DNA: TGTGCCAGCAGCCACAATCTAGCGGGGGGGCTTACGCAGTATTTT.

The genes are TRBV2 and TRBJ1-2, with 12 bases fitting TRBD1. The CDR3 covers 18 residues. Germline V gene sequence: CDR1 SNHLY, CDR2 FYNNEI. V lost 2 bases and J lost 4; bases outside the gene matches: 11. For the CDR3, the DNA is TGTGCCAGCAGTGAAAACCGGGGACAGGGGGCGCAGCTCTATGGCTACACCTTC. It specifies CASSENRGQGAQLYGYTF.

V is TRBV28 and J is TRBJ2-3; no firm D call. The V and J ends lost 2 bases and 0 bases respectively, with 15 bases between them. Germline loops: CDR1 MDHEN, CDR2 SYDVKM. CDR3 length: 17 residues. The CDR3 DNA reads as TGTGCCAGCAGTTTAGGACGGCTAACCTCTAGCACAGATACGCAGTATTTT. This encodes CASSLGRLTSSTDTQYF. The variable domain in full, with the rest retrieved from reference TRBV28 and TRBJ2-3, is DVKVTQSSRYLVKRTGEKVFLECVQDMDHENMFWYRQDPGLGLRLIYFSYDVKMKEKGDIPEGYSVSREKKERFSLILESASTNQTSMYLCASSLGRLTSSTDTQYFGPGTRLTVL.

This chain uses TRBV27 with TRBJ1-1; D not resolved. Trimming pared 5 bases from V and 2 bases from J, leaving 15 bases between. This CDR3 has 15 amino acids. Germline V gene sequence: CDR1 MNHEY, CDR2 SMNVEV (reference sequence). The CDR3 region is CASSIRQKGNTEAFF. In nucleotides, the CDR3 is TGTGCCAGCAGTATCCGCCAGAAGGGAAACACTGAAGCTTTCTTT.

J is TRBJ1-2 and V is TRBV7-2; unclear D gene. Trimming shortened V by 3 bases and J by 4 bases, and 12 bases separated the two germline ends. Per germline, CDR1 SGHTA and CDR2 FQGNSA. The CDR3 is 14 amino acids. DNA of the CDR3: TGTGCCAGCAGCTTCGGGGAGGCCACCTATGGCTACACCTTC. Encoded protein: CASSFGEATYGYTF.

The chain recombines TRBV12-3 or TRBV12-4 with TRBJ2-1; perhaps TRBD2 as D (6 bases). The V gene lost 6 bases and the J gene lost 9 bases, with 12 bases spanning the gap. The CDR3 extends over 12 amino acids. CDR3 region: CASSPGGIEQFF. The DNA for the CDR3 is TGTGCCAGCAGCCCCGGGGGTATTGAGCAGTTCTTC.

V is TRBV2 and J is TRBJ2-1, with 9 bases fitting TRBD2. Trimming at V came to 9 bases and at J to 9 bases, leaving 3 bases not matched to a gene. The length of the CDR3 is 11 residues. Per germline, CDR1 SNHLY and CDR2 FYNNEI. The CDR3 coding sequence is TGTGCCAGTGGGACTAGCATTGAGCAGTTCTTC. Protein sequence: CASGTSIEQFF.

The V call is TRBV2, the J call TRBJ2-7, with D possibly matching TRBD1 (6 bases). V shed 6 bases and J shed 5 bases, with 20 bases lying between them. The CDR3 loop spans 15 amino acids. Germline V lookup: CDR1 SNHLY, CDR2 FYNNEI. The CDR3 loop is CASRGRDTGWNEQYF. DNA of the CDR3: TGTGCCAGCAGGGGCCGGGACACAGGCTGGAACGAGCAGTACTTC. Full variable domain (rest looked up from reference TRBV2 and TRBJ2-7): EPEVTQTPSHQVTQMGQEVILRCVPISNHLYFYWYRQILGQKVEFLVSFYNNEISEKSEIFDDQFSVERPDGSNFTLKIRSTKLEDSAMYFCASRGRDTGWNEQYFGPGTRLTVT.

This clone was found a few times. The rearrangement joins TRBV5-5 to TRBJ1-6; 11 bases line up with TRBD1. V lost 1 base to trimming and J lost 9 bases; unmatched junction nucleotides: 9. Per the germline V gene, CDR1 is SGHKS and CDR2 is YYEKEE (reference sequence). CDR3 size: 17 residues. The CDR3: CASSLFLGTGGPSPLHF. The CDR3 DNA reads TGTGCCAGCAGCTTGTTTTTGGGGACAGGGGGTCCTTCACCCCTCCACTTT. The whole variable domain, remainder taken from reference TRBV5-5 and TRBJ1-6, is DAGVTQSPTHLIKTRGQQVTLRCSPISGHKSVSWYQQVLGQGPQFIFQYYEKEERGRGNFPDRFSARQFPNYSSELNVNALLLGDSALYLCASSLFLGTGGPSPLHFGNGTRLTVT.

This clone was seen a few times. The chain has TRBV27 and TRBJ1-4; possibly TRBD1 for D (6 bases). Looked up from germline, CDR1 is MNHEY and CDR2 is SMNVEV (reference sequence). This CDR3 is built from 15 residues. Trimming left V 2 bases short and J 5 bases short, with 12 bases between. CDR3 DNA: TGTGCCAGCAGTTTAAAGGGGGGGCTGAATGAAAAACTGTTTTTT. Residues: CASSLKGGLNEKLFF.

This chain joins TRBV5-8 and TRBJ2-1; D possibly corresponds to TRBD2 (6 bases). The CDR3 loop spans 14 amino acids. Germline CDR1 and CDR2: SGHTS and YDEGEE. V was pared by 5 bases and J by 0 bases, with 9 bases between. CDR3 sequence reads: CASRGLSSYNEQFF. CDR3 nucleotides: TGTGCCAGCAGGGGACTGAGCTCCTACAATGAGCAGTTCTTC.

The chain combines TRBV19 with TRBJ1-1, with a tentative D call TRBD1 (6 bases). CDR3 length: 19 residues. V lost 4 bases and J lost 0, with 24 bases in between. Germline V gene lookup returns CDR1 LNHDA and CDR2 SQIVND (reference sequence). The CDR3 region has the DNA TGTGCCAGTAGTAGAAGAGGGACATCTAATTCGGGGGTGAACACTGAAGCTTTCTTT. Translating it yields CASSRRGTSNSGVNTEAFF. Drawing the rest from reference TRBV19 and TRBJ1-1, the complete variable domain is DGGITQSPKYLFRKEGQNVTLSCEQNLNHDAMYWYRQDPGQGLRLIYYSQIVNDFQKGDIAEGYSVSREKKESFPLTVTSAQKNPTAFYLCASSRRGTSNSGVNTEAFFGQGTRLTVV.

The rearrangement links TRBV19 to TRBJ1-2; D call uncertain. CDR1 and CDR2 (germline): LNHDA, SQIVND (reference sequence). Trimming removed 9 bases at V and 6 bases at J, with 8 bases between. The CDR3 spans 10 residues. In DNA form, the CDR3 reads TGTGCCAGCGGCACGGATGGCTACACCTTC. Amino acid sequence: CASGTDGYTF.

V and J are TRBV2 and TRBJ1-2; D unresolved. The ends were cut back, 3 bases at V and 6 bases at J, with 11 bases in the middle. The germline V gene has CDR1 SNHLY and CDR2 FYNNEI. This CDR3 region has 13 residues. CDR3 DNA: TGTGCCAGCAGTGACCTGATCCGAGATGGCTACACCTTC. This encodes CASSDLIRDGYTF.

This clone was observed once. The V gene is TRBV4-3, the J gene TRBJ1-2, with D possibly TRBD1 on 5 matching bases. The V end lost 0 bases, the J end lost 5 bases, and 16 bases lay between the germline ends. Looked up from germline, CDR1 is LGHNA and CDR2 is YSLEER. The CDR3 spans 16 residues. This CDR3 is CASSQDRDPRGYGYTF. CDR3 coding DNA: TGCGCCAGCAGCCAAGATAGGGACCCCAGAGGGTATGGCTACACCTTC.

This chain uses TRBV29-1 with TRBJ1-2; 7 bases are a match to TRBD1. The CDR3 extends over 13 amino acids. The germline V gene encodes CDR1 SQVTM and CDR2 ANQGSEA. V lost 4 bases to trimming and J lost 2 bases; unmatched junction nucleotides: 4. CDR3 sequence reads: CSVAPDRNYGYTF. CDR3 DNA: TGCAGCGTTGCCCCGGACAGGAACTATGGCTACACCTTC.

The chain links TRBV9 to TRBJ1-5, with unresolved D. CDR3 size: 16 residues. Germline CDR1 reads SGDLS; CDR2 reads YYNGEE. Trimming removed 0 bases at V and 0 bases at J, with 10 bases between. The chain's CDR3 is CASSVDGSHSNQPQHF. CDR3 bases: TGTGCCAGCAGCGTAGATGGAAGTCATAGCAATCAGCCCCAGCATTTT.

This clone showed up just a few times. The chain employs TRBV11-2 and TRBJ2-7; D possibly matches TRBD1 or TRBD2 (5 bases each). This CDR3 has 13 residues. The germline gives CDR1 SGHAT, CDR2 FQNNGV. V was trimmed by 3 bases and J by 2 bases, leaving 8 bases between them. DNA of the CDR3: TGTGCCAGCAGCTTGAGAGGGGCCTACGAGCAGTACTTC. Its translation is CASSLRGAYEQYF.

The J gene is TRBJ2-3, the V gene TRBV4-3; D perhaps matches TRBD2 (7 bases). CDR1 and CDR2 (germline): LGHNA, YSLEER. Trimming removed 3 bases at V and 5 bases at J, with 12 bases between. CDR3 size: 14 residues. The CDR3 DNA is TGCGCCAGCAGCCAGCGGGGGCGGGGAGATACGCAGTATTTT. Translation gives CASSQRGRGDTQYF.